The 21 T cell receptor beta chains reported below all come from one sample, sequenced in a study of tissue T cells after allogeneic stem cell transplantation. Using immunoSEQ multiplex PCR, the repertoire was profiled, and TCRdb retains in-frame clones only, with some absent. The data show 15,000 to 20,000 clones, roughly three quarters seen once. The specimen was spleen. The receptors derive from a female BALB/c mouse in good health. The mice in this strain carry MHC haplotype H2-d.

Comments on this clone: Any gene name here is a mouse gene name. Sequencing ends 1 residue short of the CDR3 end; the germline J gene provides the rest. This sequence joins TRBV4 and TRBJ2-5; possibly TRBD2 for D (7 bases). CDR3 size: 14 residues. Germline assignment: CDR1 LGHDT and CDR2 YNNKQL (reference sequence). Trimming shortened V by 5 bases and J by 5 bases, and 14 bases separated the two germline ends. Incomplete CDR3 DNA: TGTGCCAGCAGCCAGTGGGGGGCGCGAGACACCCAGTAC. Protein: CASSQWGARDTQY. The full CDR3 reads CASSQWGARDTQYF.

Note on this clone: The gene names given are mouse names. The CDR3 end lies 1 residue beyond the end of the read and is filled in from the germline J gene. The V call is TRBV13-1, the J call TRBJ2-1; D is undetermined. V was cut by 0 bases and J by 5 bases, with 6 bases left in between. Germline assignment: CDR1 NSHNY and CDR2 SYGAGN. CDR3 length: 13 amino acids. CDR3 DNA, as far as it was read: TGTGCCAGCAGTGATGCACAGAATGCTGAGCAGTTC. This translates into CASSDAQNAEQF. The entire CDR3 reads CASSDAQNAEQFF.

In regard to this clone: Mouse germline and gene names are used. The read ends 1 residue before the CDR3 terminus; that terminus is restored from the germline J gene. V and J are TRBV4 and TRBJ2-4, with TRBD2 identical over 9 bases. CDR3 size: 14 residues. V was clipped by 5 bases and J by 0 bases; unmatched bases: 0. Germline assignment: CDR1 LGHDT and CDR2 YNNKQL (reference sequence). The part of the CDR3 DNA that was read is TGTGCCAGCAGCCTGGGGGGGAGTCAAAACACCTTGTAC. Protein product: CASSLGGSQNTLY. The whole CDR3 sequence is CASSLGGSQNTLYF.

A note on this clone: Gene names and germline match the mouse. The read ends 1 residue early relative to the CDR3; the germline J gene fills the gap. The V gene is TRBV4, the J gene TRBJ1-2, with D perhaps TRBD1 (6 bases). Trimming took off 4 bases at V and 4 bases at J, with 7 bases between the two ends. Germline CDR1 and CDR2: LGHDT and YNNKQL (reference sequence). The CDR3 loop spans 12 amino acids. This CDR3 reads CASSFRGSDYTF. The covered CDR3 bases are TGTGCCAGCAGCTTCAGGGGCTCCGACTACACC.

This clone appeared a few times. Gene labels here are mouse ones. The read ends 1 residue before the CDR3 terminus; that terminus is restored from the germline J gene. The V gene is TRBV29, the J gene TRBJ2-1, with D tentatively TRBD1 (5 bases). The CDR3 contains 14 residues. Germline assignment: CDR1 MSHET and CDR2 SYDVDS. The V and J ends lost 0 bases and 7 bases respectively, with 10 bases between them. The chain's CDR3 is CASSLSQGGAEQFF. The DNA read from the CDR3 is TGTGCTAGCAGTTTATCGCAGGGTGGAGCTGAGCAGTTC.

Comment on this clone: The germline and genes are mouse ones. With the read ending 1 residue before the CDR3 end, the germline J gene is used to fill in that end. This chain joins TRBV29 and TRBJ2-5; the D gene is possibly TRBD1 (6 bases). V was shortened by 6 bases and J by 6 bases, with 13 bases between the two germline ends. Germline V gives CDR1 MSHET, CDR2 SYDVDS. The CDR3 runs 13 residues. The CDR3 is CASSQGIGDTQYF. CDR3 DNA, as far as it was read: TGTGCTAGCAGCCAGGGGATTGGGGACACCCAGTAC.

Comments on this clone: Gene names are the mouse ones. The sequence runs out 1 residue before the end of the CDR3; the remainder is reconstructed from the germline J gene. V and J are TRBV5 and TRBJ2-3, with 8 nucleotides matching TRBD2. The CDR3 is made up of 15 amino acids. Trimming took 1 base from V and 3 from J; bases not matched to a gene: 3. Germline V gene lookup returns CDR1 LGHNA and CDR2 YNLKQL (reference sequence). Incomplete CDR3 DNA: TGTGCCAGCAGCCAAGCCGGGACTGGAGCAGAAACGCTGTAT. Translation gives CASSQAGTGAETLY. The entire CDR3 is CASSQAGTGAETLYF.

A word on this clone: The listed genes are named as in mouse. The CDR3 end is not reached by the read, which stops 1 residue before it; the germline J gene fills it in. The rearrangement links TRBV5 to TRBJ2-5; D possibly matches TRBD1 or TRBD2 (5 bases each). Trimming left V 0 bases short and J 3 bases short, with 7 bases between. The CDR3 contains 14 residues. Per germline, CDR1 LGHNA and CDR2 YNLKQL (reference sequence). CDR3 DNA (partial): TGTGCCAGCAGCCAAGAGGGGCAGCAAGACACCCAGTAC. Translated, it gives CASSQEGQQDTQY. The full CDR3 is CASSQEGQQDTQYF.

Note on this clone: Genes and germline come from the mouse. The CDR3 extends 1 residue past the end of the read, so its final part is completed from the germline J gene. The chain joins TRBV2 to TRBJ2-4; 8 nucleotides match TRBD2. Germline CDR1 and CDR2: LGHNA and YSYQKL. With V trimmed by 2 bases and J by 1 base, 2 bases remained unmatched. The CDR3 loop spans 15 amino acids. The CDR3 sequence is CASSQIWGGQNTLYF. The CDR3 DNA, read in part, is TGTGCCAGCAGCCAAATCTGGGGGGGTCAAAACACCTTGTAC.

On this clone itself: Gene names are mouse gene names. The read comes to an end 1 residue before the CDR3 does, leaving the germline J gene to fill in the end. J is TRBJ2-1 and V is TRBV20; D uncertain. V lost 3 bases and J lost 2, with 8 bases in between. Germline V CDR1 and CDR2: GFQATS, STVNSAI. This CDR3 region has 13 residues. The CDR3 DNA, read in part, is TGTGGTGCTAGAAGGGCTTACTATGCTGAGCAGTTC. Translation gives CGARRAYYAEQF. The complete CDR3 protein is CGARRAYYAEQFF.

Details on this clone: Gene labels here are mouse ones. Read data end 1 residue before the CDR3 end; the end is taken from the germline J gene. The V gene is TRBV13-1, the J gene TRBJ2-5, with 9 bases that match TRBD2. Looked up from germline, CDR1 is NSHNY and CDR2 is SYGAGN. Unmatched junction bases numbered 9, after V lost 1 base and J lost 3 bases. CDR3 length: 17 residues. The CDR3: CASSDSRLGDPQDTQYF. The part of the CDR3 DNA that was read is TGTGCCAGCAGTGATTCCCGACTGGGGGATCCACAAGACACCCAGTAC.

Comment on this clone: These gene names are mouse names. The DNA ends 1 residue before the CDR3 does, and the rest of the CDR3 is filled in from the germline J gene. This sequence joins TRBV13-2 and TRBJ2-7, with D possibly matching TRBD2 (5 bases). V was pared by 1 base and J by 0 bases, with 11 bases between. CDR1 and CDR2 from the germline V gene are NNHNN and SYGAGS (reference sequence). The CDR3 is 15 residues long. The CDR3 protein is CASGDMGRSSYEQYF. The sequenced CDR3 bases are TGTGCCAGCGGTGATATGGGGAGGAGCTCCTATGAACAGTAC.

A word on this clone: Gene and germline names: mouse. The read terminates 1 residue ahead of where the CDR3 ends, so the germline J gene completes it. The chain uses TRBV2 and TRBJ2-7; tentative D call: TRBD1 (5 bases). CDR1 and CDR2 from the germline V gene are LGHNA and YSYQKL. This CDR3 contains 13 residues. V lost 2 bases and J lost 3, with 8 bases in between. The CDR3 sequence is CASSQMDNYEQYF. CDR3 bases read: TGTGCCAGCAGCCAAATGGACAACTATGAACAGTAC.

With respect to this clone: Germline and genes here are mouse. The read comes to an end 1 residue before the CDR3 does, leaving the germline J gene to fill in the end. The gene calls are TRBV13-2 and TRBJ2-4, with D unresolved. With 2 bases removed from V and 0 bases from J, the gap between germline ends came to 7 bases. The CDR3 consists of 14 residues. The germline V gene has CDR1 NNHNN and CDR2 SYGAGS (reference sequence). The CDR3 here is CASGEWRSQNTLYF. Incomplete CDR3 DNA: TGTGCCAGCGGTGAATGGCGTAGTCAAAACACCTTGTAC.

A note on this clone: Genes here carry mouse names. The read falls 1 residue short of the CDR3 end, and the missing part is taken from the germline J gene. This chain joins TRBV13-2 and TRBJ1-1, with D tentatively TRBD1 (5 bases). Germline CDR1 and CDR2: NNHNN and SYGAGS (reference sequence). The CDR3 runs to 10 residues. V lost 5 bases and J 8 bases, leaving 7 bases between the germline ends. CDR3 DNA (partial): TGTGCCAGCGGAGGGGAGGAAGTCTTC. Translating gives CASGGEEVF. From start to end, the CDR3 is CASGGEEVFF.

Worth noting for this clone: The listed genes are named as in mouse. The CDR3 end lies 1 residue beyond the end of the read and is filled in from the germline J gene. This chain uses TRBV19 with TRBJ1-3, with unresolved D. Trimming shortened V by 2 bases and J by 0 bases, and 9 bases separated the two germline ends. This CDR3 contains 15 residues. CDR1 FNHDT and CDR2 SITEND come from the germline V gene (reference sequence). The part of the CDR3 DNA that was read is TGTGCCAGCAGTATTGTCTCCAATTCTGGAAATACGCTCTAT. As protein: CASSIVSNSGNTLY. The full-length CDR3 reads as CASSIVSNSGNTLYF.

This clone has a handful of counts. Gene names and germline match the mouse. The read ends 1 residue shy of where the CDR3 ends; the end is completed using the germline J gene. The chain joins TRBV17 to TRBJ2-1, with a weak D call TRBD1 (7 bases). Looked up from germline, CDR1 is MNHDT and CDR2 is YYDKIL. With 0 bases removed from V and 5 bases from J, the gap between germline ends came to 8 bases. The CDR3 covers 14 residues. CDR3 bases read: TGTGCTAGCAGTAGAGATAGGGGGCATGCTGAGCAGTTC. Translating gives CASSRDRGHAEQF. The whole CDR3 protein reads CASSRDRGHAEQFF. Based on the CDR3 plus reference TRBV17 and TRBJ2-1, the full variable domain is DTTVKQNPRYKLARVGKPVNLICSQTMNHDTMYWYQKKPNQAPKLLLFYYDKILNREADTFEKFQSSRPNNSFCSLYIGSAGLEYSAMYLCASSRDRGHAEQFFGPGTRLTVL.

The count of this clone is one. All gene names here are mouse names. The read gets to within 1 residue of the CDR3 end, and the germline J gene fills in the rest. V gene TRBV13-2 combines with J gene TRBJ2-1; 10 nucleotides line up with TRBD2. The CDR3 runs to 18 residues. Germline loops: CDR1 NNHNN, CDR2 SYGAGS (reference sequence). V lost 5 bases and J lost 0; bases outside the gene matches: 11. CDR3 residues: CASGGRLGGPYNYAEQFF. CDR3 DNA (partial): TGTGCCAGCGGGGGTCGACTGGGGGGACCTTATAACTATGCTGAGCAGTTC.

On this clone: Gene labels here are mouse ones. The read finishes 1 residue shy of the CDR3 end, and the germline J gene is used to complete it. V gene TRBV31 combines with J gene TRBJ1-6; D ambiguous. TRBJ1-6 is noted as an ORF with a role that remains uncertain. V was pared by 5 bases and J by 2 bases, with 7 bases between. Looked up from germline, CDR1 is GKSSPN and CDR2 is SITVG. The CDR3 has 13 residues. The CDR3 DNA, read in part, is TGTGCCTGGCAAAATCCCTATAATTCGCCCCTCTAC. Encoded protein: CAWQNPYNSPLY. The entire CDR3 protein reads CAWQNPYNSPLYF.

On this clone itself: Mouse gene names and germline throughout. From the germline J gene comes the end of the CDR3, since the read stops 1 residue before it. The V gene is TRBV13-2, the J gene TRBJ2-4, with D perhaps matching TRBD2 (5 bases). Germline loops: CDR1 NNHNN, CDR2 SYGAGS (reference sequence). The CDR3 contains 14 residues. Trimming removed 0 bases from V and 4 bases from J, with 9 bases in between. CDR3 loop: CASGDATGENTLYF. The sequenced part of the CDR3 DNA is TGTGCCAGCGGTGATGCTACTGGTGAAAACACCTTGTAC.

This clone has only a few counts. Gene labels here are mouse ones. Incomplete CDR3 DNA: TGTGGTGCTAGGGATGCGGGTGATGAACAGTAC. This gives the protein CGARDAGDEQY. The whole CDR3 sequence reads CGARDAGDEQYF. This chain connects TRBV20 to TRBJ2-7; D is undetermined. The sequenced fragment ends 1 residue before the CDR3 boundary, so the rest is inferred from the germline J gene. Trimming stripped 0 bases from V and 5 bases from J, with 8 bases between. The CDR3 totals 12 residues. Germline V lookup: CDR1 GFQATS, CDR2 STVNSAI.